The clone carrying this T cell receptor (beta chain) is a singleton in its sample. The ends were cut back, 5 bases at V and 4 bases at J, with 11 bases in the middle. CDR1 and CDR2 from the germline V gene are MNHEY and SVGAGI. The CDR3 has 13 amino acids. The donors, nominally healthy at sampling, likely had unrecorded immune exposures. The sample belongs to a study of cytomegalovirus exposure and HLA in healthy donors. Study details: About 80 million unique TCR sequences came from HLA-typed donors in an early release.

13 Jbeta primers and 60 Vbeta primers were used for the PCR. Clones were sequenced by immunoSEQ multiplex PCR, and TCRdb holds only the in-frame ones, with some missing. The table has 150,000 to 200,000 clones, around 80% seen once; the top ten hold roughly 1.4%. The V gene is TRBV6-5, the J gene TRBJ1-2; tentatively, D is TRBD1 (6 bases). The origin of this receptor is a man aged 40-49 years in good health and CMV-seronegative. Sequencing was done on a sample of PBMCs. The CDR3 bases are TGTGCCAGCAGTGTAACAGGGCTCTATGGCTACACCTTC. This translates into CASSVTGLYGYTF.